The 28 T cell receptor beta chains below come from one sample, sequenced in a study of blood T cell repertoires in COVID-19. The protocol was immunoSEQ multiplex PCR, while the TCRdb copy is restricted to in-frame clones and leaves out a portion. Of roughly 250,000 clones in the sample, roughly 80% are singletons; the top ten hold around 9.6%. Sequencing input: peripheral blood. The receptor set was obtained from a woman at least 80 years old with acute or convalescent COVID-19.

J is TRBJ2-3 and V is TRBV10-3, with 8 bases identical to TRBD1. Looked up from germline, CDR1 is ENHRY and CDR2 is SYGVKD. The CDR3 is 15 amino acids. V shed 3 bases, J shed 4 bases, and the junction held 6 bases outside the gene matches. The DNA of the CDR3 is TGTGCCATCAGTGATTCTGGACAGGGCGCAGATACGCAGTATTTT. Protein: CAISDSGQGADTQYF.

The genes are TRBV28 and TRBJ2-1; 7 nucleotides align to TRBD1. The CDR3 extends over 13 amino acids. The V gene end was trimmed by 5 bases and the J gene end by 8 bases; junction bases not matched to a gene: 6. CDR1 is MDHEN, CDR2 SYDVKM, per germline. The DNA of the CDR3 is TGTGCCAGCAGTCTCACAGGGGTCCATGAGCAGTTCTTC. It yields the protein CASSLTGVHEQFF.

Only a few counts were recorded for this clone. This chain links TRBV5-4 with TRBJ2-2; TRBD2 matches 14 bases. V shed 4 bases and J 0 bases; nucleotides not matched to a gene: 5. The length of the CDR3 is 18 residues. The germline V gene encodes CDR1 SGHNT and CDR2 YYREEE (reference sequence). CDR3 in DNA: TGTGCCAGCAGCCCCGGGACTAGCGGGGGCCCGAACACCGGGGAGCTGTTTTTT. It yields the protein CASSPGTSGGPNTGELFF.

The chain carries TRBV10-1 and TRBJ2-3; 7 positions agree with TRBD1. The V and J ends lost 6 bases and 7 bases, in that order; junction bases with no gene match: 7. The germline V gene has CDR1 WNHNN and CDR2 SYGVQD (reference sequence). This CDR3 has 13 residues. The CDR3 sequence is CASSRQGSNTQYF. In DNA form, the CDR3 reads TGCGCCAGCAGCCGACAGGGCTCAAATACGCAGTATTTT.

This clone is hyperexpanded (1% or more) in the sample. The chain uses TRBV7-9 and TRBJ2-2; 10 positions agree with TRBD1. Germline values: CDR1 SEHNR, CDR2 FQNEAQ (reference sequence). J gave up 3 bases and V 5 bases, and 6 bases lay outside the gene matches. The CDR3 spans 16 residues. The CDR3 reads CASSARQGADTGELFF. In nucleotides, the CDR3 is TGTGCCAGCAGCGCCCGACAGGGGGCAGACACCGGGGAGCTGTTTTTT.

The rearrangement uses TRBV2 and TRBJ1-2, with a tentative D call TRBD1 (5 bases). The germline V and J ends were trimmed by 7 bases and 4 bases, with 10 bases remaining between them. The CDR3 sequence is 12 residues long. The germline gives CDR1 SNHLY, CDR2 FYNNEI. CDR3 coding DNA: TGTGCCAGCACCCTCGGGGGCTATGGCTACACCTTC. Its protein is CASTLGGYGYTF.

The chain has TRBV30 and TRBJ1-6, with 9 positions matching TRBD1. The CDR3 is 13 residues long. Germline CDR1 and CDR2: GTSNPN and SVGIG (reference sequence). J gave up 11 bases and V 8 bases, and 10 bases lay outside the gene matches. The CDR3 nucleotides read TGTGCCACTTCACAGGGGGCCCAGGCACCCCTCCACTTT. Its protein product is CATSQGAQAPLHF.

V is TRBV6-5 and J is TRBJ2-7, with 7 positions matching TRBD2. CDR1 and CDR2 from the germline V gene are MNHEY and SVGAGI. The CDR3 loop spans 10 amino acids. V was pared by 8 bases and J by 6 bases, with 1 base of the junction left unmatched. CDR3 sequence (DNA): TGTGCCAGCGGGGAGGGCGAGCAGTACTTC. Translating it yields CASGEGEQYF.

The V and J genes are TRBV5-5 and TRBJ2-7, with D possibly matching TRBD2 (5 bases). CDR1 SGHKS and CDR2 YYEKEE come from the germline V gene (reference sequence). V was cut by 4 bases and J by 5 bases, with 16 bases left in between. The CDR3 contains 14 residues. Here the CDR3 reads CASSLDPQRDEQYF. The CDR3 DNA reads TGTGCCAGCAGCCTGGATCCCCAGAGGGACGAGCAGTACTTC.

This clone was counted a few times. The rearrangement uses TRBV28 and TRBJ2-7; 9 positions match TRBD1. The junction had 8 bases not matched to a gene; V was cut back by 5 bases and J by 9 bases. In germline, CDR1 is MDHEN, CDR2 SYDVKM. This CDR3 has 13 residues. In DNA, the CDR3 is TGTGCCAGCAGTCCTCCCGGGACAGGGATGCAGTACTTC. Translated, it gives CASSPPGTGMQYF.

The sample holds a few counts of this clone. The chain is built from TRBV28 and TRBJ1-5; D gene unclear. Germline CDR1 and CDR2: MDHEN and SYDVKM. V was cut by 8 bases and J by 15 bases, with 17 bases left in between. The CDR3 length is 11 residues. CDR3 region: CASPLTLSGHF. The CDR3 DNA sequence: TGTGCCAGCCCGCTGACACTCAGCGGGCATTTT.

The V gene is TRBV5-5, the J gene TRBJ1-6; unclear D gene. CDR3 length equals 16 residues. CDR1 SGHKS and CDR2 YYEKEE come from the germline V gene (reference sequence). V was cut by 1 base and J by 6 bases, with 14 bases left in between. CDR3 bases: TGTGCCAGCAGCTTGAAGACCGCGGGGAGTAATTCACCCCTCCACTTT. Amino acids: CASSLKTAGSNSPLHF.

The chain uses TRBV6-4 and TRBJ1-6; 7 bases map to TRBD1. Trimming removed 7 bases from V and 8 bases from J; junction bases left unmatched: 11. The length of the CDR3 is 15 residues. Germline CDR1 is MRHNA and CDR2 is SNTAGT. The CDR3 DNA reads as TGTGCCAGCAAGCGGAGGGACAGCCAAGATTCACCCCTCCACTTT. Amino acid sequence: CASKRRDSQDSPLHF.

The chain combines TRBV5-1 with TRBJ2-1, with 12 bases identical to TRBD2. The J segment lost 6 bases and the V segment lost 3 bases, leaving 4 bases of the junction unmatched. Germline V CDR1 and CDR2: SGHRS, YFSETQ. CDR3 length: 15 residues. The CDR3 loop reads CASSSGLAGTNEQFF. The CDR3 DNA is TGCGCCAGCAGCTCGGGACTAGCGGGCACCAATGAGCAGTTCTTC. Supplemented by reference TRBV5-1 and TRBJ2-1, the full variable domain reads KAGVTQTPRYLIKTRGQQVTLSCSPISGHRSVSWYQQTPGQGLQFLFEYFSETQRNKGNFPGRFSGRQFSNSRSEMNVSTLELGDSALYLCASSSGLAGTNEQFFGPGTRLTVL.

The chain has TRBV10-2 and TRBJ2-7; the match to TRBD2 covers 10 bases. V dropped 6 bases and J dropped 5; count of bases not matched to a gene: 7. The CDR3 extends over 14 amino acids. Germline V lookup: CDR1 WSHSY, CDR2 SAAADI. CDR3 DNA sequence: TGCGCCAGCAGCGGTAAGCGGGGGGGCAACGAGCAGTACTTC. Protein product: CASSGKRGGNEQYF.

The chain recombines TRBV5-8 with TRBJ2-7; 7 bases are shared with TRBD1. The V segment lost 2 bases and the J segment 3 bases; nucleotides outside the gene matches: 14. CDR3 length: 17 amino acids. From germline, CDR1 is SGHTS and CDR2 YDEGEE. The CDR3 here is CASSFLTGVGLGYEQYF. The CDR3 DNA follows: TGTGCCAGCAGCTTCCTTACAGGGGTTGGACTGGGCTACGAGCAGTACTTC.

J is TRBJ1-1 and V is TRBV7-9; D gene uncertain. CDR1 is SEHNR and CDR2 is FQNEAQ in the germline V gene (reference sequence). This CDR3 contains 15 residues. Trimming cost V 5 bases and J 1 base, with 14 bases left between them. The CDR3 nucleotides are TGTGCCAGCAGCACCCTCTCGAGCGGGAACACTGAAGCTTTCTTT. Translating it yields CASSTLSSGNTEAFF.

The gene calls are TRBV12-5 and TRBJ2-2, with TRBD2 identical over 13 bases. The CDR3 consists of 18 residues. With V trimmed by 6 bases and J by 0 bases, 7 bases remained unmatched. Germline CDR1 is LGHNT and CDR2 is FRNRAP. The CDR3 loop is CASGRGLAGDSNTGELFF. The CDR3, as DNA: TGTGCTAGTGGCCGTGGACTAGCGGGGGACTCGAACACCGGGGAGCTGTTTTTT.

The chain links TRBV10-3 to TRBJ1-4, with 12 bases matching TRBD1. Losses at the gene ends were 0 bases for V and 10 bases for J; bases not matched to a gene: 3. The germline V gene has CDR1 ENHRY and CDR2 SYGVKD. The CDR3 is 15 residues long. The CDR3 sequence is CAISESPGQGAKLFF. The CDR3, as DNA: TGTGCCATCAGTGAGTCCCCGGGACAGGGGGCAAAACTGTTTTTT.

The rearrangement joins TRBV2 to TRBJ2-2; the D gene is possibly TRBD2 (5 bases). Trimming pared 2 bases from V and 7 bases from J, leaving 17 bases between. This CDR3 is 16 amino acids long. The V gene's germline CDR1 is SNHLY and CDR2 FYNNEI. The DNA for the CDR3 is TGTGCCAGCAGTGAATTTCGACCAGATAGCGTCGGGGAGCTGTTTTTT. Protein: CASSEFRPDSVGELFF.

This clone has a handful of counts. The rearrangement links TRBV20-1 to TRBJ2-5, with TRBD2 matching over 8 bases. Germline CDR1 reads DFQATT; CDR2 reads SNEGSKA (reference sequence). Losses at the gene ends were 3 bases for V and 4 bases for J; bases not matched to a gene: 10. This CDR3 region has 15 residues. The DNA for the CDR3 is TGCAGTGCTAGTCGGGGGGGTTCCCCCCCAGAGACCCAGTACTTC. Residues: CSASRGGSPPETQYF.

The chain employs TRBV2 and TRBJ1-2; D is unclear. This CDR3 contains 13 residues. CDR1 and CDR2 from the germline V gene are SNHLY and FYNNEI. Trimming shortened V by 6 bases and J by 4 bases, and 12 bases separated the two germline ends. The DNA of the CDR3 is TGTGCCAGCAGGGAGGGAGTCGTCTATGGCTACACCTTC. Translated: CASREGVVYGYTF.

The chain combines TRBV2 with TRBJ2-3; TRBD1 matches 10 bases. With 5 bases clipped from V and 4 bases from J, the junction kept 3 bases outside the gene matches. CDR1 and CDR2 (germline): SNHLY, FYNNEI. The CDR3 length is 14 residues. CDR3 DNA: TGTGCCAGCAGTCTGGACAGGGGGGCAGATACGCAGTATTTT. Its protein is CASSLDRGADTQYF.

The V call is TRBV6-5, the J call TRBJ1-5, with 7 bases aligning to TRBD1. CDR1 is MNHEY and CDR2 is SVGAGI in the germline V gene. Trimming at V came to 7 bases and at J to 7 bases, leaving 10 bases not matched to a gene. The CDR3 extends over 14 amino acids. The CDR3 spells CASTSRQGGQPQHF. CDR3 DNA sequence: TGTGCCAGCACCTCCAGACAGGGAGGACAGCCCCAGCATTTT.

The chain recombines TRBV28 with TRBJ2-7; D perhaps matches TRBD2 (7 bases). Looked up from germline, CDR1 is MDHEN and CDR2 is SYDVKM. This CDR3 region has 15 residues. V was clipped by 3 bases and J by 3 bases, with 15 bases between them. The CDR3 spells CASSLGGQGFYEQYF. CDR3 nucleotides: TGTGCCAGCAGTTTGGGAGGGCAGGGGTTCTACGAGCAGTACTTC. The full variable domain, in which reference TRBV28 and TRBJ2-7 provide the parts outside the CDR3, is DVKVTQSSRYLVKRTGEKVFLECVQDMDHENMFWYRQDPGLGLRLIYFSYDVKMKEKGDIPEGYSVSREKKERFSLILESASTNQTSMYLCASSLGGQGFYEQYFGPGTRLTVT.

Only a few counts were recorded for this clone. This chain links TRBV30 with TRBJ1-5; 9 bases line up with TRBD1. V lost 7 bases, J lost 6 bases, and 13 bases stayed unmatched. The CDR3 consists of 15 residues. CDR1 and CDR2 from the germline V gene are GTSNPN and SVGIG (reference sequence). The CDR3 reads CAFSTGQGSGQPQHF. In nucleotides, the CDR3 is TGTGCCTTCTCCACGGGACAGGGCTCGGGTCAGCCCCAGCATTTT.

The V call is TRBV9, the J call TRBJ2-3; D is unresolved. This CDR3 contains 12 residues. Germline CDR1 reads SGDLS; CDR2 reads YYNGEE. V was trimmed by 3 bases and J by 0 bases, leaving 2 bases between them. CDR3 sequence reads: CASSASTDTQYF. In DNA form, the CDR3 reads TGTGCCAGCAGCGCTAGCACAGATACGCAGTATTTT. The complete variable domain, with remaining parts taken from reference TRBV9 and TRBJ2-3, reads DSGVTQTPKHLITATGQRVTLRCSPRSGDLSVYWYQQSLDQGLQFLIQYYNGEERAKGNILERFSAQQFPDLHSELNLSSLELGDSALYFCASSASTDTQYFGPGTRLTVL.

The chain has TRBV7-9 and TRBJ1-4, with TRBD1 identical over 7 bases. The ends lost 5 bases at V and 0 bases at J; junction bases unmatched: 9. This CDR3 is built from 17 residues. CDR1 SEHNR and CDR2 FQNEAQ come from the germline V gene (reference sequence). CDR3 coding DNA: TGTGCCAGCAGCCCCACAGGGGACATAGCAACTAATGAAAAACTGTTTTTT. As protein: CASSPTGDIATNEKLFF.